The 10 T cell receptor beta chains below were found in one sample sequenced in a study of CD8 T cells in Susac syndrome (dated by TCRdb to the late 2010s). Receptors were amplified or captured by the immunoSEQ multiplex PCR assay. RNA was extracted with the RNeasy kit and roughly 0.45 to 1 ug was reverse transcribed using random hexamers. The raw public data were reprocessed by TCRdb itself: fastp quality trimming at Q25, MiXCR clonotype calling, in-frame beta chains only. Every entry covers one CDR3 protein and lists the most common genes and DNA from its rows. For this sample there are 150,000 to 200,000 distinct CDR3 sequences; roughly 92% appear just once. In total, the top ten clones hold 0.12% of the sample. The specimen was CD4+ T cells from PBMCs. The receptors derive from a human donor with Susac syndrome.

The chain has TRBV12-5 and TRBJ2-7; the D is unclear. The germline V gene has CDR1 LGHNT and CDR2 FRNRAP. V gave up 10 bases and J gave up 0 bases, with 19 bases separating them. CDR3 length: 15 residues. CDR3 in DNA: TGTGCTACTAATCCCCGCGGCCTCAGCTCCTACGAGCAGTACTTC. The encoded protein is CATNPRGLSSYEQYF.

The chain links TRBV6-2 or TRBV6-3 to TRBJ2-3; the match to TRBD2 covers 12 bases. The CDR3 extends over 14 amino acids. Germline V CDR1 and CDR2: MNHEY, SVGEGT. V was pared by 6 bases and J by 15 bases, with 13 bases of the junction left unmatched. CDR3 nucleotides: TGTGCCAGCAGCCAAGGACTAGCGGGAACGGCTCACTATTTT. Protein product: CASSQGLAGTAHYF.

This clonotype was counted once. The chain carries TRBV20-1 and TRBJ1-5, with D possibly matching TRBD1 (5 bases). The CDR3 is 13 amino acids. Trimming removed 5 bases at V and 4 bases at J, with 12 bases between. CDR1 DFQATT and CDR2 SNEGSKA come from the germline V gene (reference sequence). The CDR3: CSARDGGNQPQHF. In DNA, the CDR3 is TGCAGTGCTCGGGACGGGGGGAATCAGCCCCAGCATTTT.

This chain joins TRBV14 and TRBJ2-1; D ambiguous. V lost 4 bases, J lost 1 base, and 14 bases lay in between. The CDR3 loop spans 16 amino acids. Germline V CDR1 and CDR2: SGHDN, FVKESK. The CDR3 loop reads CASSLIRPRSYNEQFF. For the CDR3, the DNA is TGTGCCAGCAGCCTTATTCGTCCGAGGTCCTACAATGAGCAGTTCTTC.

V gene TRBV14 combines with J gene TRBJ2-3, with no clear D. The CDR3 loop spans 11 amino acids. Germline-derived CDR1 and CDR2 are SGHDN and FVKESK. Trimming shortened V by 1 base and J by 9 bases, and 5 bases separated the two germline ends. The CDR3 protein is CASSQGLTQYF. In nucleotides, the CDR3 is TGTGCCAGCAGCCAAGGGTTAACGCAGTATTTT.

CDR3: CASSSDSTALNQPQHF. The CDR3, as DNA: TGTGCCAGCAGCTCCGACTCGACAGCGCTCAATCAGCCCCAGCATTTT. The chain has TRBV7-9 and TRBJ1-5; D perhaps matches TRBD1 (5 bases). The CDR3 is 16 amino acids. V lost 4 bases and J 3 bases, leaving 16 bases between the germline ends. In germline, CDR1 is SEHNR, CDR2 FQNEAQ (reference sequence).

In this sample, this clonotype turned up a few times. V gene TRBV3-1 combines with J gene TRBJ1-6; weak D call: TRBD1 (5 bases). V was shortened by 7 bases and J by 11 bases, with 15 bases between the two germline ends. CDR3 length equals 13 residues. CDR1 LGHDT and CDR2 YNNKEL come from the germline V gene (reference sequence). The CDR3 reads CASTPVEGAPLHF. Here the CDR3 DNA reads TGTGCCAGCACCCCAGTGGAAGGGGCACCCCTCCACTTT.

In this sample, this clonotype turned up a few times. The rearrangement links TRBV7-2 to TRBJ2-2; D is uncertain. Per germline, CDR1 SGHTA and CDR2 FQGNSA. The length of the CDR3 is 13 residues. Trimming cost V 3 bases and J 5 bases, with 7 bases left between them. The CDR3, as DNA: TGTGCCAGCAGCTTCACGGGTACCGGGGAGCTGTTTTTT. Its translation: CASSFTGTGELFF.

CDR3 in amino acids: CASSLRGLGNYGYTF. The DNA of the CDR3 is TGCGCCAGCAGCTTAAGGGGTCTTGGTAACTATGGCTACACCTTC. The genes are TRBV5-1 and TRBJ1-2, with D perhaps TRBD1 (5 bases). The germline gives CDR1 SGHRS, CDR2 YFSETQ. The CDR3 consists of 15 residues. V was pared by 2 bases and J by 1 base, with 12 bases between.

The genes are TRBV6-5 and TRBJ2-3; 10 bases are shared with TRBD2. The CDR3 totals 15 residues. J lost 5 bases, V lost 6 bases, and 8 bases had no gene match. Germline CDR1 is MNHEY and CDR2 is SVGAGI. In DNA form, the CDR3 reads TGTGCCAGCAGACCTAGCGGGGGCGCAAAAGATACGCAGTATTTT. Translated, it gives CASRPSGGAKDTQYF.